These T cell receptor beta chains were read from a single sample in a study of radiation and T cells in renal cell carcinoma. Assay: immunoSEQ multiplex PCR; the TCRdb copy retains only in-frame clones and omits some. The data hold about 160,000 clones, with roughly nine tenths observed a single time. The specimen comprised blood, sampled from a patient whose treatment included radiotherapy and nephrectomy. These receptor sequences come from a woman in her seventies with renal cell carcinoma. CDR3s include the opening cysteine and the closing phenylalanine or tryptophan. A D gene is named only where the DNA matches it firmly. Not every row has a clone size; where given, it reads once, few, many or a size class.

v_call: TRBV19
clone_size: -
d_call: TRBD1
j_call: TRBJ1-2
cdr3_aa: CASSILQGDYGYTF
cdr3_nt: TGTGCCAGTAGTATACTCCAGGGGGACTATGGCTACACCTTC

v_call: TRBV7-9
clone_size: -
d_call: -
j_call: TRBJ2-3
cdr3_aa: CASSLEGGPTDTQYF
cdr3_nt: TGTGCCAGCAGCTTAGAGGGGGGGCCAACAGATACGCAGTATTTT

v_call: TRBV23-1
clone_size: -
d_call: -
j_call: TRBJ1-2
cdr3_aa: CASSQSGRPRVCMGYTF
cdr3_nt: TGCGCCAGCAGTCAATCAGGGCGGCCAAGAGTATGTATGGGCTACACCTTC

v_call: TRBV9
clone_size: once
d_call: TRBD1
j_call: TRBJ2-2
cdr3_aa: CASRDRGSGELFF
cdr3_nt: TGTGCCAGCAGAGACAGGGGCTCCGGGGAGCTGTTTTTT

v_call: TRBV5-4
clone_size: -
d_call: TRBD2
j_call: TRBJ2-1
cdr3_aa: CASSPSGTSDNEQFF
cdr3_nt: TGTGCCAGCAGCCCATCCGGGACTAGCGACAATGAGCAGTTCTTC

v_call: TRBV7-9
clone_size: -
d_call: TRBD1
j_call: TRBJ1-2
cdr3_aa: CASSFQQGNYGYTF
cdr3_nt: TGTGCCAGCAGCTTCCAACAGGGGAACTATGGCTACACCTTC

v_call: TRBV29-1
clone_size: -
d_call: TRBD2
j_call: TRBJ2-2
cdr3_aa: CSVVIGGANTGELFF
cdr3_nt: TGCAGCGTTGTGATCGGGGGGGCAAACACCGGGGAGCTGTTTTTT

v_call: TRBV7-2
clone_size: -
d_call: TRBD2
j_call: TRBJ2-3
cdr3_aa: CASSLEDSGGPEGTQYF
cdr3_nt: TGTGCCAGCAGCTTAGAAGATAGCGGGGGACCCGAGGGTACGCAGTATTTT

v_call: TRBV2
clone_size: -
d_call: -
j_call: TRBJ2-3
cdr3_aa: CASSNSNTQYF
cdr3_nt: TGTGCCAGCAGTAATAGTAATACGCAGTATTTT

v_call: TRBV5-1
clone_size: -
d_call: TRBD1
j_call: TRBJ2-1
cdr3_aa: CASSSTGQVYNEQFF
cdr3_nt: TGCGCCAGCAGCAGCACGGGACAGGTCTACAATGAGCAGTTCTTC

v_call: TRBV19
clone_size: few
d_call: -
j_call: TRBJ1-1
cdr3_aa: CASLQRTEAFF
cdr3_nt: TGTGCCAGTTTGCAGAGAACTGAAGCTTTCTTT

v_call: TRBV19
clone_size: -
d_call: -
j_call: TRBJ2-1
cdr3_aa: CASGGTATYNEQFF
cdr3_nt: TGTGCCAGTGGGGGGACAGCCACCTACAATGAGCAGTTCTTC

v_call: TRBV13
clone_size: -
d_call: TRBD2
j_call: TRBJ2-7
cdr3_aa: CASSPGGGAYEQYF
cdr3_nt: TGTGCCAGCAGCCCGGGAGGGGGGGCCTACGAGCAGTACTTC

v_call: TRBV20-1
clone_size: -
d_call: -
j_call: TRBJ1-2
cdr3_aa: CSGGLGFGYTF
cdr3_nt: TGCAGTGGGGGACTAGGCTTTGGCTACACCTTC

v_call: TRBV5-1
clone_size: -
d_call: -
j_call: TRBJ2-5
cdr3_aa: CASSLTTATFQETQYF
cdr3_nt: TGCGCCAGCAGTTTGACGACAGCCACTTTCCAAGAGACCCAGTACTTC

v_call: TRBV19
clone_size: few
d_call: -
j_call: TRBJ2-2
cdr3_aa: CASSIAVGELFF
cdr3_nt: TGTGCCAGTAGTATCGCCGTGGGGGAGCTGTTTTTT

v_call: TRBV2
clone_size: -
d_call: TRBD2
j_call: TRBJ2-3
cdr3_aa: CASSGSGVRPSTDTQYF
cdr3_nt: TGTGCCAGCAGTGGTAGCGGGGTTCGCCCTAGCACAGATACGCAGTATTTT

v_call: TRBV6-6
clone_size: -
d_call: TRBD1
j_call: TRBJ2-5
cdr3_aa: CASSQGQGGKETQYF
cdr3_nt: TGTGCCAGCAGCCAAGGACAGGGGGGAAAAGAGACCCAGTACTTC

v_call: TRBV5-4
clone_size: once
d_call: -
j_call: TRBJ2-3
cdr3_aa: CASSSGAAGARTDTQYF
cdr3_nt: TGTGCCAGCAGCTCGGGGGCGGCGGGAGCCCGCACAGATACGCAGTATTTT

v_call: TRBV5-1
clone_size: -
d_call: TRBD1
j_call: TRBJ2-2
cdr3_aa: CASRKFGTGPNTGELFF
cdr3_nt: TGCGCCAGCAGGAAATTCGGGACAGGGCCGAACACCGGGGAGCTGTTTTTT

v_call: TRBV6-6
clone_size: once
d_call: -
j_call: TRBJ2-7
cdr3_aa: CASSSGLASYEQYF
cdr3_nt: TGTGCCAGCAGTTCAGGGCTAGCCTCCTACGAGCAGTACTTC

v_call: TRBV19
clone_size: once
d_call: -
j_call: TRBJ1-2
cdr3_aa: CASSRDGSNYGYTF
cdr3_nt: TGTGCCAGTAGTCGGGACGGATCGAACTATGGCTACACCTTC

v_call: TRBV11-1
clone_size: -
d_call: TRBD2
j_call: TRBJ2-5
cdr3_aa: CASSADSGGVWETQYF
cdr3_nt: TGTGCCAGCAGCGCCGATAGCGGGGGGGTGTGGGAGACCCAGTACTTC

v_call: TRBV18
clone_size: once
d_call: TRBD2
j_call: TRBJ2-1
cdr3_aa: CASSLSSGVTYNEQFF
cdr3_nt: TGTGCCAGCTCACTCTCTAGCGGGGTGACCTACAATGAGCAGTTCTTC

v_call: TRBV6-1
clone_size: -
d_call: -
j_call: TRBJ1-2
cdr3_aa: CASNLSGNYVRTF
cdr3_nt: TGTGCCAGCAACCTCTCAGGGAACTATGTGCGCACCTTC

v_call: TRBV6-1
clone_size: -
d_call: TRBD1
j_call: TRBJ2-7
cdr3_aa: CASSEGQGGMYEQYF
cdr3_nt: TGTGCCAGCAGTGAGGGACAGGGGGGTATGTACGAGCAGTACTTC

v_call: TRBV4-1
clone_size: -
d_call: -
j_call: TRBJ2-5
cdr3_aa: CASSQDSVLGTQYF
cdr3_nt: TGCGCCAGCAGCCAAGATAGCGTTTTGGGGACCCAGTACTTC

v_call: TRBV6-4
clone_size: -
d_call: -
j_call: TRBJ1-2
cdr3_aa: CASSDVFGYGYTF
cdr3_nt: TGTGCCAGCAGTGACGTCTTCGGGTATGGCTACACCTTC